Sequencing of this TCR beta chain was carried out in a study of blood T cell repertoires in COVID-19. The method was immunoSEQ multiplex PCR; TCRdb's version includes in-frame clones alone and lacks a portion of them. The sample has about 110,000 clones, approximately 82% seen once; the top ten hold about 3.8%. This clone was counted at least ten times. Germline CDR1 and CDR2: KGHSH and LQKENI. This CDR3 is built from 15 residues. V was cut by 6 bases and J by 4 bases, with 18 bases left in between. This TCR was recovered from an older woman with acute or convalescent COVID-19. The chain recombines TRBV18 with TRBJ1-2, with a weak D call TRBD1 (5 bases). The sequencing input was peripheral blood. CDR3 region: CASSRGGDPSYGYTF. The DNA of the CDR3 is TGTGCCAGCTCTCGGGGGGGAGACCCTTCCTATGGCTACACCTTC.